These 26 T cell receptor beta chains share one sample of origin, sequenced in a study of T cell responses to AZD1222 COVID-19 vaccine. The table came from immunoSEQ multiplex PCR; TCRdb's copy has only in-frame clones and leaves some out. Here the sample spans some 110,000 clones, around nine tenths being singletons. The sequencing used peripheral blood, collected on day 0 of AZD1222 vaccination. The receptors were sampled from an adult in good health.

The chain combines TRBV7-9 with TRBJ2-5; D call uncertain. Germline V gene lookup returns CDR1 SEHNR and CDR2 FQNEAQ (reference sequence). V was trimmed by 5 bases and J by 2 bases, leaving 9 bases between them. The CDR3 has 13 amino acids. The CDR3 DNA reads TGTGCCAGCAGCCTAGGGCAACAAGAGACCCAGTACTTC. Amino acid sequence: CASSLGQQETQYF.

This chain links TRBV12-3 or TRBV12-4 with TRBJ1-4; D is possibly TRBD1 (5 bases). Trimming shortened V by 8 bases and J by 7 bases, and 14 bases separated the two germline ends. This CDR3 contains 13 residues. CDR3 loop: CASQQPGLEKLFF. The CDR3 nucleotides are TGTGCCAGCCAACAACCAGGGCTTGAAAAACTGTTTTTT.

This chain connects TRBV2 to TRBJ1-6; tentatively, D is TRBD1 (5 bases). V gave up 6 bases and J gave up 7 bases, with 16 bases separating them. Per germline, CDR1 SNHLY and CDR2 FYNNEI. CDR3 length: 15 residues. The CDR3 region is CASRSGTFRNSPLHF. The DNA of the CDR3 is TGTGCCAGCAGGTCCGGGACGTTTAGGAATTCACCCCTCCACTTT. The full variable domain, with the rest looked up from reference TRBV2 and TRBJ1-6, is EPEVTQTPSHQVTQMGQEVILRCVPISNHLYFYWYRQILGQKVEFLVSFYNNEISEKSEIFDDQFSVERPDGSNFTLKIRSTKLEDSAMYFCASRSGTFRNSPLHFGNGTRLTVT.

The chain carries TRBV9 and TRBJ1-2; tentative D call: TRBD1 (6 bases). The CDR3 covers 15 residues. Per germline, CDR1 SGDLS and CDR2 YYNGEE. The V gene lost 0 bases and the J gene lost 8 bases, with 17 bases spanning the gap. CDR3 sequence reads: CASSVAPTGLWGYTF. CDR3 DNA sequence: TGTGCCAGCAGCGTAGCTCCGACAGGTCTGTGGGGCTACACCTTC.

The chain has TRBV11-2 and TRBJ1-4; D not certain. Germline-derived CDR1 and CDR2 are SGHAT and FQNNGV. The germline V and J ends were trimmed by 4 bases and 5 bases, with 5 bases remaining between them. CDR3 length: 12 amino acids. CDR3 sequence: CASSYANEKLFF. CDR3 sequence (DNA): TGTGCCAGCAGCTATGCCAATGAAAAACTGTTTTTT. The full variable domain, completed using reference TRBV11-2 and TRBJ1-4, is EAGVAQSPRYKIIEKRQSVAFWCNPISGHATLYWYQQILGQGPKLLIQFQNNGVVDDSQLPKDRFSAERLKGVDSTLKIQPAKLEDSAVYLCASSYANEKLFFGSGTQLSVL.

The chain combines TRBV29-1 with TRBJ2-3; 7 bases map to TRBD2. The CDR3 has 15 residues. After removal of 5 bases from V and 0 bases from J, the junction contained 8 bases not matched to a gene. The germline V gene has CDR1 SQVTM and CDR2 ANQGSEA. The CDR3 DNA sequence: TGCAGCGTTCAGGCTAGCGGTTCTAGCACAGATACGCAGTATTTT. Amino acid sequence: CSVQASGSSTDTQYF.

The chain couples TRBV5-6 to TRBJ2-4; D ambiguous. Germline V gives CDR1 SGHDT, CDR2 YYEEEE. The germline V and J ends were trimmed by 4 bases and 5 bases, with 10 bases remaining between them. The CDR3 runs to 13 residues. CDR3 residues: CASSPGRENIQYF. In DNA form, the CDR3 reads TGTGCCAGCAGCCCTGGACGGGAAAACATTCAGTACTTC.

The rearrangement uses TRBV5-1 and TRBJ2-2, with D unclear. CDR1 SGHRS and CDR2 YFSETQ come from the germline V gene. The CDR3 is 15 residues long. V gave up 1 base and J gave up 0 bases, with 7 bases separating them. The CDR3 reads CASSLSSSNTGELFF. The CDR3 DNA follows: TGCGCCAGCAGCTTGTCCAGCTCGAACACCGGGGAGCTGTTTTTT.

With respect to this clone: Other nucleotide sequences from this sample produce the same CDR3. The chain combines TRBV18 with TRBJ1-4, with TRBD1 as a possible D gene (5 bases). The CDR3 contains 14 residues. Germline V lookup: CDR1 KGHSH, CDR2 LQKENI. V shed 3 bases and J shed 6 bases, with 11 bases lying between them. CDR3 loop: CASSPQGGDEKLFF. The CDR3 DNA is TGTGCCAGCTCACCTCAGGGTGGGGATGAAAAACTGTTTTTT.

This clone has a handful of counts. V and J are TRBV2 and TRBJ2-7; no reliable D call. V was cut by 2 bases and J by 4 bases, with 9 bases left in between. This CDR3 is built from 13 residues. The germline CDR1 and CDR2 sequences are SNHLY and FYNNEI. The CDR3 sequence is CASSEPFQYEQYF. Here the CDR3 DNA reads TGTGCCAGCAGTGAACCGTTTCAGTACGAGCAGTACTTC.

The chain carries TRBV6-5 and TRBJ1-1; 7 nucleotides match TRBD1. The CDR3 spans 14 residues. With V trimmed by 5 bases and J by 0 bases, 3 bases remained unmatched. Germline V gene sequence: CDR1 MNHEY, CDR2 SVGAGI. DNA for the CDR3: TGTGCCAGCAGTCTGGACAGGCTGAACACTGAAGCTTTCTTT. Translation: CASSLDRLNTEAFF.

The V and J genes are TRBV18 and TRBJ2-7; D is perhaps TRBD1 (5 bases). Germline V lookup: CDR1 KGHSH, CDR2 LQKENI. Trimming removed 2 bases at V and 3 bases at J, with 8 bases between. The CDR3 consists of 13 residues. The CDR3 protein is CASSPKGHYEQYF. CDR3 coding DNA: TGTGCCAGCTCACCAAAAGGACACTACGAGCAGTACTTC.

The chain uses TRBV7-8 and TRBJ2-7; D perhaps matches TRBD2 (7 bases). V lost 3 bases, J lost 6 bases, and 21 bases lay in between. This CDR3 spans 16 amino acids. Germline V gives CDR1 SGHVS, CDR2 FQNEAQ. The CDR3 DNA follows: TGTGCCAGCAGCTTTACCCTGATCAGGGGAGGGGGCGAGCAGTACTTC. Its translation is CASSFTLIRGGGEQYF.

This clone was counted a single time. The chain carries TRBV30 and TRBJ1-2; tentative D call: TRBD1 (6 bases). CDR3 length: 13 residues. V was shortened by 4 bases and J by 8 bases, with 17 bases between the two germline ends. Germline values: CDR1 GTSNPN, CDR2 SVGIG (reference sequence). DNA for the CDR3: TGTGCCTGGACGCCCGGGACAACAGGAGGCTACACCTTC. Translated: CAWTPGTTGGYTF.

The rearrangement joins TRBV5-4 to TRBJ1-2; the match to TRBD1 covers 9 bases. Germline V gene sequence: CDR1 SGHNT, CDR2 YYREEE (reference sequence). V dropped 1 base and J dropped 8; count of bases not matched to a gene: 9. The CDR3 length is 15 residues. The CDR3 protein is CASSLSGTGLVGYTF. DNA for the CDR3: TGTGCCAGCAGCTTGAGTGGGACAGGGTTGGTCGGCTACACCTTC. The variable domain in full, with the rest retrieved from reference TRBV5-4 and TRBJ1-2, is ETGVTQSPTHLIKTRGQQVTLRCSSQSGHNTVSWYQQALGQGPQFIFQYYREEENGRGNFPPRFSGLQFPNYSSELNVNALELDDSALYLCASSLSGTGLVGYTFGSGTRLTVV.

J is TRBJ1-5 and V is TRBV27; 9 bases line up with TRBD1. CDR1 and CDR2 from the germline V gene are MNHEY and SMNVEV (reference sequence). The V and J ends lost 4 bases and 4 bases, in that order; junction bases with no gene match: 5. The CDR3 consists of 15 residues. The chain's CDR3 is CASSYLGQGNQPQHF. CDR3 bases: TGTGCCAGCAGTTATCTGGGACAGGGAAATCAGCCCCAGCATTTT.

The chain has TRBV28 and TRBJ2-1; possibly TRBD1 for D (5 bases). V lost 10 bases to trimming and J lost 15 bases, with 16 bases between them. The CDR3 extends over 10 amino acids. CDR1 and CDR2 from the germline V gene are MDHEN and SYDVKM. The CDR3 nucleotides are TGTGCCACCTCTCGCAGGGCCATGTTCTTC. It encodes CATSRRAMFF.

This clone has a single count. J is TRBJ1-2 and V is TRBV9; 10 bases map to TRBD1. Germline V gives CDR1 SGDLS, CDR2 YYNGEE. The CDR3 consists of 14 residues. V shed 1 base, J shed 6 bases, and the junction held 3 bases outside the gene matches. In nucleotides, the CDR3 is TGTGCCAGCAGCGTAACCGGGACAGGGGATGGCTACACCTTC. Protein product: CASSVTGTGDGYTF.

This chain connects TRBV30 to TRBJ1-2, with D possibly matching TRBD1 (5 bases). This CDR3 has 13 residues. CDR1 and CDR2 (germline): GTSNPN, SVGIG (reference sequence). With 1 base removed from V and 5 bases from J, the gap between germline ends came to 11 bases. Here the CDR3 DNA reads TGTGCCTGGAGTGGACAGCTTATATATGGCTACACCTTC. Its translation is CAWSGQLIYGYTF. Filled out from reference TRBV30 and TRBJ1-2, the complete variable domain reads SQTIHQWPATLVQPVGSPLSLECTVEGTSNPNLYWYRQAAGRGLQLLFYSVGIGQISSEVPQNLSASRPQDRQFILSSKKLLLSDSGFYLCAWSGQLIYGYTFGSGTRLTVV.

The chain uses TRBV28 and TRBJ1-3; D gene unclear. Trimming pared 6 bases from V and 0 bases from J, leaving 18 bases between. Germline V gene lookup returns CDR1 MDHEN and CDR2 SYDVKM. The CDR3 is 17 amino acids. CDR3 amino acids: CASRSPILPFSGNTIYF. The CDR3 bases are TGTGCCAGCAGATCCCCGATCCTACCGTTCTCTGGAAACACCATATATTTT.

The chain is built from TRBV5-4 and TRBJ2-3, with 12 bases aligning to TRBD2. The V gene's germline CDR1 is SGHNT and CDR2 YYREEE (reference sequence). The CDR3 covers 16 residues. V was clipped by 1 base and J by 3 bases; unmatched bases: 3. CDR3 DNA: TGTGCCAGCAGCTTGACTAGCGGGGGGCCAACAGATACGCAGTATTTT. Translation gives CASSLTSGGPTDTQYF.

The CDR3 DNA follows: TGTGCCAGCAGTAGCCAGGGTGGCCTTCCGACCGGGGAGCTGTTTTTT. It specifies CASSSQGGLPTGELFF. V is TRBV6-4 and J is TRBJ2-2; D is perhaps TRBD1 (5 bases). The germline gives CDR1 MRHNA, CDR2 SNTAGT. V lost 5 bases, J lost 5 bases, and 18 bases lay in between. CDR3 length: 16 amino acids.

This rearrangement joins TRBV3-1 (or the pseudogene TRBV3-2) to TRBJ1-3; unclear D gene. The CDR3 length is 12 residues. The germline V and J ends were trimmed by 6 bases and 7 bases, with 10 bases remaining between them. From germline, CDR1 is LGHDT and CDR2 YNNKEL (reference sequence). CDR3: CASSPISNTIYF. Written as DNA, the CDR3 is TGTGCCAGCAGTCCTATTTCCAACACCATATATTTT.

The DNA of the CDR3 is TGTGCCACTACCGGAGGGGCACCTGGGGCCAACGTCCTGACTTTC. Encoded protein: CATTGGAPGANVLTF. The V call is TRBV9, the J call TRBJ2-6; tentative D call: TRBD2 (6 bases). With 9 bases removed from V and 2 bases from J, the gap between germline ends came to 15 bases. CDR1 and CDR2 from the germline V gene are SGDLS and YYNGEE. CDR3 length: 15 residues.

The J gene is TRBJ2-2, the V gene TRBV24-1; TRBD1 is a possible D gene (6 bases). Trimming took off 6 bases at V and 6 bases at J, with 13 bases between the two ends. Germline V gene lookup returns CDR1 KGHDR and CDR2 SFDVKD. This CDR3 has 14 amino acids. DNA for the CDR3: TGTGCCACCAGTAAGGGGGAGCGCGCCGGGGAGCTGTTTTTT. Translation: CATSKGERAGELFF.

CDR3 nucleotide sequence: TGTGCCAGCAGTCCGCAGGGGAACACCGGGGAGCTGTTTTTT. This codes for CASSPQGNTGELFF. V is TRBV6-4 and J is TRBJ2-2; TRBD1 might be the D (5 bases). This CDR3 region has 14 residues. In germline, CDR1 is MRHNA, CDR2 SNTAGT. Trimming left V 5 bases short and J 1 base short, with 8 bases between.